One TCR beta chain is described in this entry. These data come from a study of T cells in tumors after PD-1 blockade. Input was roughly 616 ng to 6,004 ng of genomic DNA from tumor or blood. Only in-frame clones appear in the TCRdb table, and some are missing; sequencing was by immunoSEQ multiplex PCR. The top ten clones hold approximately 40% of a sample with approximately 34,000 clones, roughly two thirds of them seen once. Trimming removed 0 bases at V and 0 bases at J, with 11 bases between. CDR3 length equals 17 residues. Germline CDR1 is LGHNA and CDR2 is YNFKEQ. This rearrangement joins TRBV4-2 to TRBJ1-4, with D maybe TRBD1 (5 bases). The TCR comes from a human donor with basal cell carcinoma. The source material was PBMCs, sampled after anti-PD-1 treatment. The CDR3 reads CASSQDGGTATNEKLFF. The CDR3 nucleotides are TGTGCCAGCAGCCAAGATGGGGGAACGGCAACTAATGAAAAACTGTTTTTT.